This T cell receptor beta chain stems from a study of early T cells in non-severe SARS-CoV-2 infection. Study background: With bulk RNA from unsorted whole blood as input, sequencing yielded unpaired chains.

V lost 0 bases and J lost 7, with 9 bases in between. Germline loops: CDR1 MNHEY, CDR2 SVGAGI. CDR3 length equals 13 residues. One entry per CDR3 protein, called by TCRdb with MiXCR from the 5' RACE reads. The table records some 49,000 distinct CDR3 sequences, 12% of them present only once. This clonotype was counted at least ten times. Sequenced sample: whole blood. This clonotype was sampled from an adult who was a healthcare worker with PCR-confirmed SARS-CoV-2 infection or an uninfected control (not recorded which). The chain is built from TRBV6-5 and TRBJ1-2; D unclear. CDR3 protein: CASSYSSSIGYTF. The DNA for the CDR3 is TGTGCCAGCAGTTACTCGTCCAGCATTGGCTACACCTTC.